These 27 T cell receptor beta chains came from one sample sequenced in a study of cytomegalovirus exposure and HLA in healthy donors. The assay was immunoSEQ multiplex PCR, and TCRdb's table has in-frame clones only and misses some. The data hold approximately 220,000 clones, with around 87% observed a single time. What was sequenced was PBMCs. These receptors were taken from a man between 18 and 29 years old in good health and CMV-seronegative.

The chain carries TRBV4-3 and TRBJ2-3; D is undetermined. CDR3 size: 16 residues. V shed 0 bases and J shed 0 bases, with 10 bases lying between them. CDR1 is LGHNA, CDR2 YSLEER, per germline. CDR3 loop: CASSQDGGYSTDTQYF. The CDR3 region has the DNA TGCGCCAGCAGCCAAGATGGCGGCTACAGCACAGATACGCAGTATTTT.

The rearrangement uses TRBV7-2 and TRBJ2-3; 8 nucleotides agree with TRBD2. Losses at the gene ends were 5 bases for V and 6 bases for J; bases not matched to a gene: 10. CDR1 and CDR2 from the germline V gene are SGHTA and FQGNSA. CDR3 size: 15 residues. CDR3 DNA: TGTGCCAGCAGCCCGCCCGGGACTAGAACCGATACGCAGTATTTT. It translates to CASSPPGTRTDTQYF.

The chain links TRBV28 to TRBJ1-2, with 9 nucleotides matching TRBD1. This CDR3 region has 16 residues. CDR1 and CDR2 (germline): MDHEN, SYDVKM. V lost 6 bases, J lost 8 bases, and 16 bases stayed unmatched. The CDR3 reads CASSSPGQGFTEGYTF. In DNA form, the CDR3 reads TGTGCCAGCAGCAGCCCGGGACAGGGATTTACCGAAGGCTACACCTTC.

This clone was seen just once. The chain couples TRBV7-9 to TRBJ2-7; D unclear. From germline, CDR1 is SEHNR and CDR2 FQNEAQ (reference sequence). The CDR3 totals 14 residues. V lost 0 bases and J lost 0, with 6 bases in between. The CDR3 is CASSLARDSYEQYF. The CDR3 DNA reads TGTGCCAGCAGCTTAGCTAGAGACTCCTACGAGCAGTACTTC.

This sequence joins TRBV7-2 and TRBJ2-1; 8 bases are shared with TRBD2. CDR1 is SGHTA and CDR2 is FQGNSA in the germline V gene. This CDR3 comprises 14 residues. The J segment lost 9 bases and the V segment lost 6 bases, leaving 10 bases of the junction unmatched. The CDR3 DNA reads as TGTGCCAGCAGGAATTTAGCGGGAAAAGGTGAGCAGTTCTTC. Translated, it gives CASRNLAGKGEQFF.

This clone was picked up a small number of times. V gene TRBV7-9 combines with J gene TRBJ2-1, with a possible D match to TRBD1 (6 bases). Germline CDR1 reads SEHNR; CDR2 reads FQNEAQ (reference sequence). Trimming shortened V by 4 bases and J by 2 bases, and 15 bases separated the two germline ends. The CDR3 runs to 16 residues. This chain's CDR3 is CASSWGTHKPYNEQFF. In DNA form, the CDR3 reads TGTGCCAGCAGCTGGGGGACACATAAACCCTACAATGAGCAGTTCTTC.

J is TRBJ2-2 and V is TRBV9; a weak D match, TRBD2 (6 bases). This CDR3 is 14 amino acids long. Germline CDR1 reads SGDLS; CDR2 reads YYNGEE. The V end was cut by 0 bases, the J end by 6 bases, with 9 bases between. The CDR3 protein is CASSVATGAGELFF. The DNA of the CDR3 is TGTGCCAGCAGCGTAGCTACGGGGGCCGGGGAGCTGTTTTTT.

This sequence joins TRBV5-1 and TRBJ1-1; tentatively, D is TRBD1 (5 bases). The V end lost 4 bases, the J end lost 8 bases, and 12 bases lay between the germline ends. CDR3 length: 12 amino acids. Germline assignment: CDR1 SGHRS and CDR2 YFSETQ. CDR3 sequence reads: CASSEAPGEAFF. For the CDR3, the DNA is TGCGCCAGCAGCGAGGCGCCAGGGGAAGCTTTCTTT.

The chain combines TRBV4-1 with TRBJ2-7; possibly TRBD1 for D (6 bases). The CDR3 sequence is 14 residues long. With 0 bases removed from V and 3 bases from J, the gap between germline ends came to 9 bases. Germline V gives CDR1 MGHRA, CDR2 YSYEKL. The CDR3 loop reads CASSQEQGYYEQYF. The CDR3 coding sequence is TGCGCCAGCAGCCAAGAACAGGGATACTACGAGCAGTACTTC.

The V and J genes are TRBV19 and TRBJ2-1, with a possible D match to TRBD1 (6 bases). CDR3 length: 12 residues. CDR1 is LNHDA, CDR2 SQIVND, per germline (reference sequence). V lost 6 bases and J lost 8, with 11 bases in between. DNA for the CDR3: TGTGCCAGTAGAGGCAGGGGAGATGAGCAGTTCTTC. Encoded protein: CASRGRGDEQFF.

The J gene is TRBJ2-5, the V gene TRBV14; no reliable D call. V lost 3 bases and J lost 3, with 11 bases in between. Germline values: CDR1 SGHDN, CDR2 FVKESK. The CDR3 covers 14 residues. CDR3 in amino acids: CASSQWQAKETQYF. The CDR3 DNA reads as TGTGCCAGCAGCCAGTGGCAGGCGAAAGAGACCCAGTACTTC.

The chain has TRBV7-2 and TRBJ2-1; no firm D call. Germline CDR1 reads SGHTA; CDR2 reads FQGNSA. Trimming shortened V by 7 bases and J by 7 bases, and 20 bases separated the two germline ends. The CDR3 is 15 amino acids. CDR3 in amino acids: CASTPQWSSRNEQFF. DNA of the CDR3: TGTGCCAGCACCCCCCAGTGGAGCTCAAGGAATGAGCAGTTCTTC.

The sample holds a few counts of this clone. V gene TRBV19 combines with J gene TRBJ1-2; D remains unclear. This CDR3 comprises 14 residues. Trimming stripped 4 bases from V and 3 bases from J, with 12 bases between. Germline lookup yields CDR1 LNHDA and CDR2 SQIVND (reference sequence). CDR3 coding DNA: TGTGCCAGTAGTAGCCTACAGATCCACTATGGCTACACCTTC. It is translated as CASSSLQIHYGYTF.

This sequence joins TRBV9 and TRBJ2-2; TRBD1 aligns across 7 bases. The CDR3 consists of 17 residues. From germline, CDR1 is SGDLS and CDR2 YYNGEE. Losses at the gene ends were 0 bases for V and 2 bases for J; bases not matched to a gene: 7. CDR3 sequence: CASSVASTGSNTGELFF. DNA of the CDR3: TGTGCCAGCAGCGTAGCCTCGACAGGGAGCAACACCGGGGAGCTGTTTTTT.

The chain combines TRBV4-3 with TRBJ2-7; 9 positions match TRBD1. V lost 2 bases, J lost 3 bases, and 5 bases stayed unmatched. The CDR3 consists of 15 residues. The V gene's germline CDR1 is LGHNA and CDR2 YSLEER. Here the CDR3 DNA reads TGCGCCAGCAGCCAAAGGGACAGGGCTGACTACGAGCAGTACTTC. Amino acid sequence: CASSQRDRADYEQYF.

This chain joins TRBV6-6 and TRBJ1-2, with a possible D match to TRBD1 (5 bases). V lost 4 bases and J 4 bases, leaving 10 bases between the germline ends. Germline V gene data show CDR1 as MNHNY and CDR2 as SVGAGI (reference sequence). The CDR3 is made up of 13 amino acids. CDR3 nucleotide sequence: TGTGCCAGCAGTTCCGGAGGGGCCTATGGCTACACCTTC. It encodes CASSSGGAYGYTF.

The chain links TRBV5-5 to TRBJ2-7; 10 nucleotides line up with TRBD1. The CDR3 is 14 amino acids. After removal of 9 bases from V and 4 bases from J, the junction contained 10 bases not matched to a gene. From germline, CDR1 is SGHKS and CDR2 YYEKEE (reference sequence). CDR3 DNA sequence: TGTGCCACAAAACAGGGACAGGGGACTTACGAGCAGTACTTC. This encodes CATKQGQGTYEQYF.

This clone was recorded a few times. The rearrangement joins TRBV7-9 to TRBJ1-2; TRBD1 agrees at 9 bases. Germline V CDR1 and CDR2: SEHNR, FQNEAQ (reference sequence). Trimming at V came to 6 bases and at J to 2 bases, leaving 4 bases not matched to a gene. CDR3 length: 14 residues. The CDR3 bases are TGTGCCAGCAGTTATACAGGGGGCAACTATGGCTACACCTTC. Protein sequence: CASSYTGGNYGYTF.

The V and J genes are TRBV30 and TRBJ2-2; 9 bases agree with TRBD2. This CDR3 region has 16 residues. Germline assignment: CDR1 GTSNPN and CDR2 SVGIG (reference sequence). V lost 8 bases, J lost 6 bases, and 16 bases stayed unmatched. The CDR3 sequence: CAELPRSGRTAGELFF. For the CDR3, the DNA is TGTGCCGAACTACCCCGGAGCGGGAGGACGGCCGGGGAGCTGTTTTTT. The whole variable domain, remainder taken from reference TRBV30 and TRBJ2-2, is SQTIHQWPATLVQPVGSPLSLECTVEGTSNPNLYWYRQAAGRGLQLLFYSVGIGQISSEVPQNLSASRPQDRQFILSSKKLLLSDSGFYLCAELPRSGRTAGELFFGEGSRLTVL.

The CDR3 nucleotides read TGTGCCTGGAGTGCACGTCGGACTAGCGGGAGGGTAGATACGCAGTATTTT. It encodes CAWSARRTSGRVDTQYF. This chain links TRBV30 with TRBJ2-3, with 15 bases matching TRBD2. V trimming: 1 base; J trimming: 5 bases; junction bases outside the gene matches: 7. CDR3 length: 17 amino acids. CDR1 and CDR2 from the germline V gene are GTSNPN and SVGIG (reference sequence).

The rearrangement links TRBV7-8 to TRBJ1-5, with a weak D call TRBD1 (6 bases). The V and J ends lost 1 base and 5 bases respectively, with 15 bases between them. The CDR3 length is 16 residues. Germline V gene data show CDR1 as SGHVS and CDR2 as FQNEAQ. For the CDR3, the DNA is TGTGCCAGCAGCTTAGGACGCAGGGAGGGGGATCAGCCCCAGCATTTT. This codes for CASSLGRREGDQPQHF.

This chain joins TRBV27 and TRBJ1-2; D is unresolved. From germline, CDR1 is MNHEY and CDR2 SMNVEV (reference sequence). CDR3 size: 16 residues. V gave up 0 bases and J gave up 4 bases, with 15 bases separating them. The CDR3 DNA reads TGTGCCAGCAGTTTATCCTTCATCGCGAGTTCCTATGGCTACACCTTC. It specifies CASSLSFIASSYGYTF.

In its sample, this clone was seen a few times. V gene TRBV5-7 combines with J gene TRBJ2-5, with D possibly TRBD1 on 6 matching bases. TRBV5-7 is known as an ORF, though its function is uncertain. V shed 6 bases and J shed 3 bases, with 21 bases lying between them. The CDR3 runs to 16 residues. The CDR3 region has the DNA TGTGCCAGCATAGTGGGGTCCAGGGGTGGGGAAGAGACCCAGTACTTC. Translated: CASIVGSRGGEETQYF.

The CDR3 sequence: CASSYNQILNTEAFF. DNA of the CDR3: TGTGCCAGCAGTTATAATCAGATCCTCAACACTGAAGCTTTCTTT. The gene calls are TRBV6-5 and TRBJ1-1; no firm D call. This CDR3 is 15 amino acids long. Germline V gene sequence: CDR1 MNHEY, CDR2 SVGAGI. V was clipped by 3 bases and J by 2 bases, with 13 bases between them.

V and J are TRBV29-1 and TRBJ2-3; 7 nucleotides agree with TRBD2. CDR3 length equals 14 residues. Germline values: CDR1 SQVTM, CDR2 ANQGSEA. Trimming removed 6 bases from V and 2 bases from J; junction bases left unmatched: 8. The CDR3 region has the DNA TGCAGCGTCGACCGACTAGCATCCACAGATACGCAGTATTTT. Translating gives CSVDRLASTDTQYF.

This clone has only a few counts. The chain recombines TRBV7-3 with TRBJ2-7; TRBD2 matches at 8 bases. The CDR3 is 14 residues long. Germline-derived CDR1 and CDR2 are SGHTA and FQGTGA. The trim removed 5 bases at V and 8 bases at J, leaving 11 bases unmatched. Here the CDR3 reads CASSQGSGAVQQYF. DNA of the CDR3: TGTGCCAGCAGCCAGGGTAGCGGGGCCGTCCAGCAGTACTTC.

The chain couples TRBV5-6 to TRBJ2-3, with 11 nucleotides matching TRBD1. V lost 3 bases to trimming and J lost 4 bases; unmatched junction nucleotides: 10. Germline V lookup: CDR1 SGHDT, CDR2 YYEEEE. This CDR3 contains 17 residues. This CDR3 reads CASSWRTPGQGADTQYF. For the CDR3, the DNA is TGTGCCAGCAGCTGGAGGACTCCGGGACAGGGGGCAGATACGCAGTATTTT.